These T cell receptor beta chains were read from a single sample in a study of response to subunit inactivated influenza vaccine. TCRdb recomputed calls from the RT-PCR reads with MiXCR, one row per CDR3 protein. The data hold some 540,000 distinct CDR3 sequences, with under 30% observed a single time. This sample also appeared in a second study, on T cells expressing NK-cell markers.

The specimen was CD4+ T cells sorted from PBMCs, collected roughly 12 days after vaccination. These receptors were obtained from a man aged 45-65 years who received an inactivated influenza vaccine. CDR3s include the opening cysteine and the closing phenylalanine or tryptophan. The order of the fields is J gene, clone size, V gene, D gene, CDR3 protein, CDR3 DNA. The D gene is left open where the match is weak. Expanded clones get a size class; other rows say once, few or many, or leave the size out.

TRBJ1-5 | few | TRBV24-1 | NA | CATSDPRSSNQPQHF | TGTGCCACCAGTGATCCCCGTAGCTCTAATCAGCCCCAGCATTTT
TRBJ2-3 | NA | TRBV7-2 | TRBD2 | CASSLGVAGTTDTQYF | TGTGCCAGCAGCTTAGGGGTAGCGGGGACGACAGATACGCAGTATTTT
TRBJ2-5 | NA | TRBV4-1 | TRBD2 | CASSQVGAGSPRWSQYF | TGCGCCAGCAGCCAAGTTGGAGCGGGGTCTCCACGGTGGTCCCAGTACTTC
TRBJ2-3 | NA | TRBV5-1 | TRBD1 | CASGLQGVSTDTQYF | TGCGCCAGCGGACTGCAGGGGGTTAGCACAGATACGCAGTATTTT
TRBJ1-2 | NA | TRBV12-3/TRBV12-4 | NA | CASSPMGWDGYGYTF | TGTGCCAGCAGCCCAATGGGGTGGGACGGCTATGGCTACACCTTC
TRBJ2-3 | NA | TRBV5-1 | NA | CASSPSADTQYF | TGCGCCAGCAGCCCCTCAGCAGATACGCAGTATTTT
TRBJ2-5 | NA | TRBV6-1 | NA | CASSNREWPETQYF | TGTGCCAGCAGCAACAGGGAGTGGCCAGAGACCCAGTACTTC
TRBJ1-6 | few | TRBV2 | NA | CASRGTESYNSPLHF | TGTGCCAGCAGGGGGACCGAATCCTATAATTCACCCCTCCACTTT
TRBJ1-5 | many | TRBV20-1 | TRBD1 | CSAQQGAGQPQHF | TGCAGTGCTCAACAGGGGGCTGGTCAGCCCCAGCATTTT
TRBJ1-3 | many | TRBV4-1 | TRBD1 | CASSRTGQDSGNTIYF | TGCGCCAGCAGCCGGACTGGACAGGACTCTGGAAACACCATATATTTT
TRBJ2-6 | few | TRBV7-2 | NA | CATARGNSGANVLTF | TGTGCCACCGCGAGGGGGAACTCTGGGGCCAACGTCCTGACTTTC
TRBJ2-1 | NA | TRBV20-1 | TRBD1 | CSATPGPQGDDQFF | TGCAGTGCTACACCGGGACCACAGGGGGATGACCAGTTCTTC
TRBJ2-5 | NA | TRBV7-3 | NA | CASSLIEGPQYF | TGTGCCAGCAGCTTAATCGAAGGGCCCCAGTACTTC
TRBJ2-7 | few | TRBV27 | TRBD1 | CASSTPGQGFYEQYF | TGTGCCAGCAGTACGCCGGGACAGGGCTTCTACGAGCAGTACTTC
TRBJ2-6 | NA | TRBV27 | NA | CASSFWVAGANVLTF | TGTGCCAGCAGTTTTTGGGTCGCTGGGGCCAACGTCCTGACTTTC
TRBJ2-7 | NA | TRBV15 | NA | CATSRDLGAPYEQYF | TGTGCCACCAGCAGAGATTTAGGGGCCCCCTACGAGCAGTACTTC
TRBJ2-7 | NA | TRBV20-1 | NA | CSARDRRRTYEQYF | TGCAGTGCTAGAGATCGTCGGAGAACCTACGAGCAGTACTTC
TRBJ2-7 | NA | TRBV2 | NA | CASSGWVGDEQYF | TGTGCCAGCAGTGGATGGGTAGGGGACGAGCAGTACTTC
TRBJ2-1 | few | TRBV28 | NA | CASSLSNEGGQFF | TGTGCCAGCAGTTTATCGAACGAGGGGGGGCAGTTCTTC
TRBJ2-7 | many | TRBV7-2 | TRBD1 | CASSRTGDSYEQYF | TGTGCCAGCAGCCGGACAGGCGACTCCTACGAGCAGTACTTC
TRBJ1-3 | few | TRBV7-2 | NA | CASSPHQGGNTIYF | TGTGCCAGCAGCCCCCACCAGGGTGGAAACACCATATATTTT
TRBJ2-3 | once | TRBV7-8 | NA | CASSLLAHGLTDTQYF | TGTGCCAGCAGCTTATTGGCGCATGGATTAACAGATACGCAGTATTTT
TRBJ2-7 | few | TRBV29-1 | TRBD2 | CSAKTSGRDEQYF | TGCAGCGCTAAGACTAGCGGGAGGGACGAGCAGTACTTC
TRBJ2-7 | NA | TRBV6-5 | TRBD2 | CASSYSSPSGGLSYEQYF | TGTGCCAGCAGTTACTCGAGTCCTAGCGGGGGGTTGTCCTACGAGCAGTACTTC
TRBJ2-1 | NA | TRBV29-1 | NA | CSVRGNEQFF | TGCAGCGTGAGAGGGAATGAGCAGTTCTTC
TRBJ1-5 | NA | TRBV15 | NA | CATSRGAVGETQPQHF | TGTGCCACCAGCAGAGGGGCCGTCGGGGAAACTCAGCCCCAGCATTTT
TRBJ2-1 | few | TRBV4-2 | NA | CASGSVGRSSNEQFF | TGTGCCAGCGGCAGTGTGGGACGTAGCTCCAATGAGCAGTTCTTC
TRBJ1-1 | NA | TRBV29-1 | NA | CSVEESLNTEAFF | TGCAGCGTTGAAGAGTCGTTGAACACTGAAGCTTTCTTT
TRBJ2-1 | many | TRBV12-3/TRBV12-4 | TRBD2 | CASSTHGTSGANEQFF | TGTGCCAGCAGCACACACGGGACTAGCGGGGCCAATGAGCAGTTCTTC
TRBJ2-3 | few | TRBV6-5 | NA | CASSYSERIFSTDTQYF | TGTGCCAGCAGTTACTCCGAGCGGATATTTAGCACAGATACGCAGTATTTT
TRBJ2-1 | NA | TRBV7-2 | TRBD2 | CASSLITSGGVGEQFF | TGTGCCAGCAGCTTAATCACTAGCGGGGGCGTGGGGGAGCAGTTCTTC
TRBJ2-3 | NA | TRBV12-3/TRBV12-4 | TRBD2 | CASSPAGGRTDTQYF | TGTGCCAGCAGTCCGGCGGGGGGGCGCACAGATACGCAGTATTTT